The 17 T cell receptor beta chains below come from one sample, sequenced in a study of OX40 agonist ivuxolimab in advanced cancers. Generated by immunoSEQ multiplex PCR, the TCRdb table keeps only in-frame clones and is missing some. The sample yields more than 45,000 clones, roughly nine tenths seen once. The starting material was CD4+ or CD8+ T cells sorted from blood, obtained in a trial of the OX40 agonist ivuxolimab. Every receptor here comes from an adult with an advanced solid tumor such as melanoma, head and neck, liver or kidney cancer.

The chain links TRBV27 to TRBJ2-3, with D tentatively TRBD1 (5 bases). This CDR3 is built from 17 residues. CDR1 and CDR2 from the germline V gene are MNHEY and SMNVEV (reference sequence). Trimming shortened V by 0 bases and J by 2 bases, and 15 bases separated the two germline ends. The CDR3 sequence is CASSLSQAYLFTDTQYF. The CDR3, as DNA: TGTGCCAGCAGTTTATCACAGGCTTATCTGTTCACAGATACGCAGTATTTT.

This clone was observed once. This rearrangement joins TRBV7-6 to TRBJ2-1; no definite D call. The ends were cut back, 3 bases at V and 8 bases at J, with 11 bases in the middle. Germline V gives CDR1 SGHVS, CDR2 FNYEAQ. The CDR3 loop spans 13 amino acids. The DNA of the CDR3 is TGTGCCAGCAGCTTTGGGGTCGGATATGAGCAGTTCTTC. It translates to CASSFGVGYEQFF. Filled out from reference TRBV7-6 and TRBJ2-1, the complete variable domain reads GAGVSQSPRYKVTKRGQDVALRCDPISGHVSLYWYRQALGQGPEFLTYFNYEAQQDKSGLPNDRFSAERPEGSISTLTIQRTEQRDSAMYRCASSFGVGYEQFFGPGTRLTVL.

This rearrangement joins TRBV15 to TRBJ1-2; D call uncertain. Trimming shortened V by 1 base and J by 8 bases, and 8 bases separated the two germline ends. The CDR3 length is 12 residues. Germline-derived CDR1 and CDR2 are LNHNV and YYDKDF (reference sequence). The CDR3 coding sequence is TGTGCCACCAGCAGAGTTGAGTACGGCTACACCTTC. Translated: CATSRVEYGYTF.

The chain couples TRBV7-2 to TRBJ2-7, with D possibly matching TRBD2 (6 bases). The CDR3 extends over 16 amino acids. V lost 4 bases and J 6 bases, leaving 22 bases between the germline ends. CDR1 is SGHTA, CDR2 FQGNSA, per germline. This CDR3 is CASSSPGVGRTSEQYF. The CDR3 nucleotides read TGTGCCAGCAGCTCTCCCGGGGTTGGGAGGACGAGCGAGCAGTACTTC.

The rearrangement joins TRBV4-1 to TRBJ2-2; D unresolved. Between the trimmed V and J ends, which lost 2 bases and 8 bases, there was a span of 12 bases. This CDR3 comprises 14 residues. The germline CDR1 and CDR2 sequences are MGHRA and YSYEKL. This chain's CDR3 is CASSQPESSGELFF. The CDR3 DNA follows: TGCGCCAGCAGCCAACCCGAATCGTCTGGGGAGCTGTTTTTT.

The chain uses TRBV28 and TRBJ1-4; the match to TRBD1 covers 7 bases. With 5 bases clipped from V and 6 bases from J, the junction kept 3 bases outside the gene matches. CDR1 is MDHEN, CDR2 SYDVKM, per germline. This CDR3 comprises 13 residues. The CDR3 loop is CASSLRGDEKLFF. The CDR3 DNA follows: TGTGCCAGCAGTCTCAGGGGGGATGAAAAACTGTTTTTT.

The chain joins TRBV27 to TRBJ2-1; 7 bases match TRBD2. V dropped 2 bases and J dropped 7; count of bases not matched to a gene: 5. Per germline, CDR1 MNHEY and CDR2 SMNVEV (reference sequence). This CDR3 region has 14 residues. The CDR3 DNA reads as TGTGCCAGCAGTTTAGCGGGAGAAGCGAATGAGCAGTTCTTC. Protein sequence: CASSLAGEANEQFF.

This clone was detected only a few times. This chain connects TRBV5-1 to TRBJ1-1; perhaps TRBD1 as D (5 bases). The CDR3 totals 14 residues. Trimming cost V 2 bases and J 5 bases, with 13 bases left between them. Germline V lookup: CDR1 SGHRS, CDR2 YFSETQ. CDR3 coding DNA: TGCGCCAGCAGCTTTGGGGGGAGCGGAACTGAAGCTTTCTTT. Translation gives CASSFGGSGTEAFF. Combining the CDR3 with reference TRBV5-1 and TRBJ1-1 gives the whole variable domain KAGVTQTPRYLIKTRGQQVTLSCSPISGHRSVSWYQQTPGQGLQFLFEYFSETQRNKGNFPGRFSGRQFSNSRSEMNVSTLELGDSALYLCASSFGGSGTEAFFGQGTRLTVV.

The table lists this clone with a few counts. The genes are TRBV5-1 and TRBJ2-7; 12 bases match TRBD1. This CDR3 has 15 residues. J gave up 5 bases and V 0 bases, and 3 bases lay outside the gene matches. CDR1 and CDR2 from the germline V gene are SGHRS and YFSETQ. CDR3 region: CASSLAGTGGDEQYF. CDR3 sequence (DNA): TGCGCCAGCAGCTTGGCAGGGACAGGGGGCGACGAGCAGTACTTC.

This chain uses TRBV27 with TRBJ2-5; D is unclear. V was cut by 0 bases and J by 2 bases, with 7 bases left in between. The CDR3 has 14 residues. The germline CDR1 and CDR2 sequences are MNHEY and SMNVEV (reference sequence). The CDR3 protein is CASSLSFTQETQYF. In DNA form, the CDR3 reads TGTGCCAGCAGTTTATCGTTCACGCAAGAGACCCAGTACTTC.

This chain uses TRBV27 with TRBJ2-1; the match to TRBD2 covers 7 bases. Germline CDR1 reads MNHEY; CDR2 reads SMNVEV (reference sequence). J gave up 9 bases and V 5 bases, and 4 bases lay outside the gene matches. CDR3 length: 12 residues. CDR3 DNA: TGTGCCAGCAGTCAAGGGACTATTGAGCAGTTCTTC. This encodes CASSQGTIEQFF.

This clone was seen just once. This sequence joins TRBV9 and TRBJ2-7; the match to TRBD2 covers 8 bases. J was trimmed by 9 bases and V by 0 bases; bases with no gene match: 11. This CDR3 spans 15 amino acids. Germline V lookup: CDR1 SGDLS, CDR2 YYNGEE. DNA of the CDR3: TGTGCCAGCAGCGTAGTTGGGCGAGCGGGAGACGGGCAGTACTTC. Its protein product is CASSVVGRAGDGQYF. Drawing the rest from reference TRBV9 and TRBJ2-7, the complete variable domain is DSGVTQTPKHLITATGQRVTLRCSPRSGDLSVYWYQQSLDQGLQFLIQYYNGEERAKGNILERFSAQQFPDLHSELNLSSLELGDSALYFCASSVVGRAGDGQYFGPGTRLTVT.

The genes are TRBV4-1 and TRBJ2-7; TRBD1 matches 7 bases. V trimming: 3 bases; J trimming: 4 bases; junction bases outside the gene matches: 9. Germline values: CDR1 MGHRA, CDR2 YSYEKL. The CDR3 loop spans 15 amino acids. The DNA for the CDR3 is TGCGCCAGCAGCCAGTATGGGACAGCCCTATACGAGCAGTACTTC. Translation: CASSQYGTALYEQYF.

The V gene is TRBV5-5, the J gene TRBJ2-5; tentatively, D is TRBD2 (5 bases). CDR1 SGHKS and CDR2 YYEKEE come from the germline V gene (reference sequence). The germline V and J ends were trimmed by 4 bases and 5 bases, with 18 bases remaining between them. There are 15 residues in the CDR3. CDR3 in amino acids: CASSTVGRDSETQYF. The CDR3 DNA reads as TGTGCCAGCAGCACAGTCGGTCGGGATTCGGAGACCCAGTACTTC.

V gene TRBV5-6 combines with J gene TRBJ2-3; 7 nucleotides match TRBD1. This CDR3 has 16 amino acids. The germline V gene has CDR1 SGHDT and CDR2 YYEEEE. Germline trimming cut 7 bases from V and 2 bases from J; bases unmatched to any gene: 13. For the CDR3, the DNA is TGTGCCAGCCTCCATCGGTGGGACAGCCTCACAGATACGCAGTATTTT. Encoded protein: CASLHRWDSLTDTQYF.

This clone was seen once. This chain joins TRBV4-3 and TRBJ1-5, with a possible D match to TRBD1 (5 bases). From germline, CDR1 is LGHNA and CDR2 YSLEER. V gave up 1 base and J gave up 5 bases, with 12 bases separating them. The CDR3 totals 15 residues. CDR3 in amino acids: CASSQVTGDYQPQHF. CDR3 nucleotides: TGCGCCAGCAGCCAAGTTACAGGAGATTATCAGCCCCAGCATTTT.

The chain couples TRBV7-9 to TRBJ2-7; 8 nucleotides line up with TRBD2. CDR3 length: 15 residues. Germline assignment: CDR1 SEHNR and CDR2 FQNEAQ (reference sequence). V was clipped by 0 bases and J by 5 bases; unmatched bases: 6. The CDR3 region has the DNA TGTGCCAGCAGCTTAGCGACCGGGACTAGGGACGAGCAGTACTTC. It translates to CASSLATGTRDEQYF.